This entry lists 20 T cell receptor beta chains sequenced from one sample in a study of OX40 agonist ivuxolimab in advanced cancers. Assay: immunoSEQ multiplex PCR; the TCRdb copy retains only in-frame clones and omits some. This sample has tens of thousands of clones, with about four fifths found just once. The source material was CD4+ or CD8+ T cells sorted from blood, sampled in a trial of the OX40 agonist ivuxolimab. These receptors originate from an adult with an advanced solid tumor such as melanoma, head and neck, liver or kidney cancer.

This clone was seen once. The chain has TRBV7-9 and TRBJ1-2; 7 bases are a match to TRBD1. This CDR3 is 13 amino acids long. The J segment lost 4 bases and the V segment lost 5 bases, leaving 4 bases of the junction unmatched. Germline V gene data show CDR1 as SEHNR and CDR2 as FQNEAQ (reference sequence). CDR3 nucleotide sequence: TGTGCCAGCAGCGCGGGACAGTTCTATGGCTACACCTTC. Its translation is CASSAGQFYGYTF.

This clone was detected only a few times. The rearrangement uses TRBV30 and TRBJ2-7; D call uncertain. This CDR3 is built from 14 residues. Germline lookup yields CDR1 GTSNPN and CDR2 SVGIG (reference sequence). Trimming took 0 bases from V and 4 from J, leaving 13 bases between them. CDR3 in amino acids: CAWSVMGSGYEQYF. The CDR3 nucleotides read TGTGCCTGGAGTGTAATGGGGTCAGGATACGAGCAGTACTTC. Drawing the rest from reference TRBV30 and TRBJ2-7, the complete variable domain is SQTIHQWPATLVQPVGSPLSLECTVEGTSNPNLYWYRQAAGRGLQLLFYSVGIGQISSEVPQNLSASRPQDRQFILSSKKLLLSDSGFYLCAWSVMGSGYEQYFGPGTRLTVT.

The chain joins TRBV27 to TRBJ2-7; D remains unclear. The V gene lost 5 bases and the J gene lost 3 bases, with 23 bases spanning the gap. The length of the CDR3 is 17 residues. The germline V gene has CDR1 MNHEY and CDR2 SMNVEV (reference sequence). This chain's CDR3 is CASSGLFVVSKGYEQYF. The CDR3 bases are TGTGCCAGCAGTGGGCTTTTCGTGGTTAGTAAGGGCTACGAGCAGTACTTC.

The gene calls are TRBV4-3 and TRBJ2-1, with 7 bases identical to TRBD2. Trimming cost V 5 bases and J 8 bases; bases outside gene matches: 18. Germline V gives CDR1 LGHNA, CDR2 YSLEER. This CDR3 region has 17 residues. The DNA for the CDR3 is TGCGCCAGCAGCAAAGCCCCCCCAGCGGGACTGATGGATGAGCAGTTCTTC. Its translation: CASSKAPPAGLMDEQFF.

As regards this clone: A much larger clonotype is one base distant, so this may be a read error. CDR3 protein: CASNLAGTRMHEQYF. The CDR3 DNA follows: TGTGCCAGCAACTTAGCCGGGACTAGGATGCACGAGCAGTACTTC. The chain has TRBV7-9 and TRBJ2-5; the match to TRBD2 covers 8 bases. The end of the DNA fits TRBJ2-7 better, so the J call may be wrong. Germline V gene data show CDR1 as SEHNR and CDR2 as FQNEAQ (reference sequence). CDR3 length: 15 residues.

The chain has TRBV7-2 and TRBJ2-3; D uncertain. The CDR3 length is 14 residues. Germline V gene data show CDR1 as SGHTA and CDR2 as FQGNSA. V was cut by 7 bases and J by 3 bases, with 14 bases left in between. CDR3 nucleotides: TGTGCCAGCATTCTGGGTTGGGGTACAGATACGCAGTATTTT. Amino acids: CASILGWGTDTQYF.

This clone has just one count. The chain combines TRBV7-3 with TRBJ2-2; D unresolved. Germline values: CDR1 SGHTA, CDR2 FQGTGA. The CDR3 totals 14 residues. Deletions cut 5 bases from V and 1 base from J, with 8 bases between. The CDR3 bases are TGTGCCAGCAGCCCCCGCGGGAACACCGGGGAGCTGTTTTTT. This translates into CASSPRGNTGELFF.

The chain recombines TRBV5-4 with TRBJ2-2; D is possibly TRBD2 (5 bases). Trimming took off 4 bases at V and 0 bases at J, with 13 bases between the two ends. CDR3 length: 16 amino acids. The germline V gene encodes CDR1 SGHNT and CDR2 YYREEE (reference sequence). The CDR3 bases are TGTGCCAGCAGCATAGGCTGGGGAGCGAACACCGGGGAGCTGTTTTTT. Its translation: CASSIGWGANTGELFF. Together with reference TRBV5-4 and TRBJ2-2, the CDR3 gives the full variable domain: ETGVTQSPTHLIKTRGQQVTLRCSSQSGHNTVSWYQQALGQGPQFIFQYYREEENGRGNFPPRFSGLQFPNYSSELNVNALELDDSALYLCASSIGWGANTGELFFGEGSRLTVL.

The J gene is TRBJ2-1, the V gene TRBV5-6, with D unresolved. This CDR3 comprises 12 residues. Trimming cost V 4 bases and J 7 bases, with 9 bases left between them. Germline CDR1 SGHDT, CDR2 YYEEEE. This chain's CDR3 is CASSRWRNEQFF. The CDR3, as DNA: TGTGCCAGCAGCCGGTGGAGAAATGAGCAGTTCTTC.

V is TRBV5-5 and J is TRBJ1-1, with D uncertain. Trimming removed 4 bases at V and 7 bases at J, with 14 bases between. The germline gives CDR1 SGHKS, CDR2 YYEKEE (reference sequence). The CDR3 consists of 13 residues. CDR3 loop: CASSPRRSHEAFF. The DNA of the CDR3 is TGTGCCAGCAGCCCCCGAAGGAGCCATGAAGCTTTCTTT.

This chain links TRBV5-4 with TRBJ2-7, with TRBD2 matching over 10 bases. The CDR3 runs to 16 residues. V lost 2 bases and J lost 2; bases outside the gene matches: 7. CDR1 SGHNT and CDR2 YYREEE come from the germline V gene (reference sequence). Written as DNA, the CDR3 is TGTGCCAGCAGCTTTACGAGCGGGAGGGCCGCCTACGAGCAGTACTTC. It encodes CASSFTSGRAAYEQYF. The complete variable domain, with remaining parts taken from reference TRBV5-4 and TRBJ2-7, reads ETGVTQSPTHLIKTRGQQVTLRCSSQSGHNTVSWYQQALGQGPQFIFQYYREEENGRGNFPPRFSGLQFPNYSSELNVNALELDDSALYLCASSFTSGRAAYEQYFGPGTRLTVT.

This clone showed up just once. The gene calls are TRBV11-3 and TRBJ2-1; possible D gene TRBD2, 6 bases. The CDR3 covers 14 residues. V dropped 5 bases and J dropped 6 bases, with 14 bases sitting between them. CDR1 is SGHNT, CDR2 YENEEA, per germline. The CDR3 DNA follows: TGTGCCAGCAGCGTTAGCCGGGACTTCAATGAGCAGTTCTTC. This codes for CASSVSRDFNEQFF.

V and J are TRBV5-5 and TRBJ2-7; D unclear. CDR1 and CDR2 from the germline V gene are SGHKS and YYEKEE (reference sequence). This CDR3 contains 14 residues. V was clipped by 0 bases and J by 6 bases, with 13 bases between them. The CDR3 coding sequence is TGTGCCAGCAGCTTGGGGCCAGTGAGCCCCGAGCAGTACGTC. It encodes CASSLGPVSPEQYV.

A few counts support this clone. This chain joins TRBV7-9 and TRBJ1-2, with D tentatively TRBD1 (5 bases). Per the germline V gene, CDR1 is SEHNR and CDR2 is FQNEAQ (reference sequence). The CDR3 contains 16 residues. V lost 0 bases to trimming and J lost 1 base, with 12 bases between them. The CDR3 sequence: CASSLAEGLINYGYTF. In DNA, the CDR3 is TGTGCCAGCAGCTTAGCGGAGGGACTCATTAACTATGGCTACACCTTC.

The genes are TRBV5-1 and TRBJ2-1, with 8 nucleotides matching TRBD1. The CDR3 extends over 16 amino acids. Trimming removed 4 bases from V and 5 bases from J; junction bases left unmatched: 11. Germline lookup yields CDR1 SGHRS and CDR2 YFSETQ. CDR3 in amino acids: CASSLQPGGADNEQFF. CDR3 DNA: TGCGCCAGCAGCCTGCAGCCAGGGGGCGCGGACAATGAGCAGTTCTTC.

This clone came up a few times. The chain recombines TRBV28 with TRBJ1-5; a possible D gene is TRBD1 (6 bases). The CDR3 is 14 residues long. Germline CDR1 and CDR2: MDHEN and SYDVKM. Trimming left V 5 bases short and J 5 bases short, with 13 bases between. The CDR3 is CASSPNRDYQPQHF. CDR3 bases: TGTGCCAGCAGTCCGAACAGGGATTATCAGCCCCAGCATTTT.

This chain links TRBV2 with TRBJ1-2; D might be TRBD1 (5 bases). V was clipped by 3 bases and J by 4 bases, with 12 bases between them. The germline gives CDR1 SNHLY, CDR2 FYNNEI. CDR3 length: 14 amino acids. The DNA of the CDR3 is TGTGCCAGCAGTGAGCAAACCGGGACCTATGGCTACACCTTC. Its translation is CASSEQTGTYGYTF.

This clone was picked up one time. This chain uses TRBV4-2 with TRBJ2-7, with 8 bases aligning to TRBD1. V was pared by 4 bases and J by 2 bases, with 7 bases of the junction left unmatched. CDR1 and CDR2 from the germline V gene are LGHNA and YNFKEQ. The CDR3 covers 15 residues. CDR3 DNA: TGTGCCAGCAGCCGAGACCAGGGGGCGACCTACGAGCAGTACTTC. Protein sequence: CASSRDQGATYEQYF.

J is TRBJ2-2 and V is TRBV9, with D tentatively TRBD2 (5 bases). This CDR3 is 16 amino acids long. Trimming cost V 0 bases and J 4 bases, with 13 bases left between them. Germline lookup yields CDR1 SGDLS and CDR2 YYNGEE. For the CDR3, the DNA is TGTGCCAGCAGCGTAGTCCTGAGGGCCGGCACCGGGGAGCTGTTTTTT. It yields the protein CASSVVLRAGTGELFF.

This sequence joins TRBV5-6 and TRBJ1-1, with unresolved D. V lost 4 bases and J lost 1, with 11 bases in between. Germline-derived CDR1 and CDR2 are SGHDT and YYEEEE. This CDR3 spans 14 amino acids. The CDR3: CASSGWTGNTEAFF. In nucleotides, the CDR3 is TGTGCCAGCAGCGGGTGGACGGGGAACACTGAAGCTTTCTTT.